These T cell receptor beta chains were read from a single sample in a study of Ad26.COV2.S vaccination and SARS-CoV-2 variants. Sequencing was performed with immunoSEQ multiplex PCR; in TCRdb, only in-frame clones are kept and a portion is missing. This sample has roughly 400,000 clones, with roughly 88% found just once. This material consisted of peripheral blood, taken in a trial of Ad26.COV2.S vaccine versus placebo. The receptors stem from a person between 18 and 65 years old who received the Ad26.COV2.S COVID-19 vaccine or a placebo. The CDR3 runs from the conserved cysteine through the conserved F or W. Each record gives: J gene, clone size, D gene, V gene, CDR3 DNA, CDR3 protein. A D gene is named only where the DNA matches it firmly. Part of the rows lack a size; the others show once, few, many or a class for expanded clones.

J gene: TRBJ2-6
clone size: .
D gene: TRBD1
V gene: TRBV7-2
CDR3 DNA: TGTGCCAGCAGCTCGACAGGGGGGGCCTCTGGGGCCAACGTCCTGACTTTC
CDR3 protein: CASSSTGGASGANVLTF

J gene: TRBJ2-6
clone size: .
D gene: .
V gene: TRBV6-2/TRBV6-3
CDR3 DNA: TGTGCCAGCAGTTACGAGGTGAGCAAGGCTAATGGGGCCAACGTCCTGACTTTC
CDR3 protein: CASSYEVSKANGANVLTF

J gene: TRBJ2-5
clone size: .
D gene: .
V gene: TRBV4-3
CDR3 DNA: TGCGCCAGCAGCCACCCCGGGCCAGGGGAGACCCAGTACTTC
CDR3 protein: CASSHPGPGETQYF

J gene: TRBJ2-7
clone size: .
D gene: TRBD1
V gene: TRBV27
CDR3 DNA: TGTGCCAGCAGTTTATCTTGGGACAGGGGCCTGAGCTCCTACGAGCAGTACTTC
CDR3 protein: CASSLSWDRGLSSYEQYF

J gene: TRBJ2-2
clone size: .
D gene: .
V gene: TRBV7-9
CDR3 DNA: TGTGCCAGCAGCTTACCCTGGACAAGGGTTTCGAACACCGGGGAGCTGTTTTTT
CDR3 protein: CASSLPWTRVSNTGELFF

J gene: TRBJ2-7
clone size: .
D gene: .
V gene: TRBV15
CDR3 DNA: TGTGCCACCAGCAAAACGACTAGAAGCTACGAGCAGTACTTC
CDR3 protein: CATSKTTRSYEQYF

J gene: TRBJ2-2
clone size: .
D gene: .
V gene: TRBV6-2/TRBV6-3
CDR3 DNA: TGTGCCAGCAGTTATTTCCACCCAGACACCGGGGAGCTGTTTTTT
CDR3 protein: CASSYFHPDTGELFF

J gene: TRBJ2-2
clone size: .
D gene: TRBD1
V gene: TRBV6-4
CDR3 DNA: TGTGCCAGCAGTGCCGAGGGGGCGCGGGTCGGGAACACCGGGGAGCTGTTTTTT
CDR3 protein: CASSAEGARVGNTGELFF

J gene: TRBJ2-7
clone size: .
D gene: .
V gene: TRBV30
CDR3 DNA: TGTGCCTGGAGTCGGGGGACAGCGAGCTCCTACGAGCAGTACTTC
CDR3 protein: CAWSRGTASSYEQYF

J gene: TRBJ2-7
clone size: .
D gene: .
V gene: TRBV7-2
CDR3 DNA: TGTGCCAGCAGCTTTTCGGGGGTCTCCTACGAGCAGTACTTC
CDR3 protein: CASSFSGVSYEQYF

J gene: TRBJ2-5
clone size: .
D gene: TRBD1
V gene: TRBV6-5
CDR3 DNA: TGTGCCACCAACAGGGGGCTTAGGGAGACCCAGTACTTC
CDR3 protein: CATNRGLRETQYF

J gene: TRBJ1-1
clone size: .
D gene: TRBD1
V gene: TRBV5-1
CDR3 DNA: TGCGCCAGCAGCCCGGAAGGTGGGACAGCCTACACTGAAGCTTTCTTT
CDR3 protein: CASSPEGGTAYTEAFF

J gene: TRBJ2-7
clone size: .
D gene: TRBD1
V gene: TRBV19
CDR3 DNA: TGTGCCAGTAGCTCTTGGGGACAGAACGACGAGCAGTACTTC
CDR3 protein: CASSSWGQNDEQYF

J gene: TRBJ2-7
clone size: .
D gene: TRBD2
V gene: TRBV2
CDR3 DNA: TGTGCCAGCAGTGAAGATTTCCCTAGCGGGAGGGCCAACTTATTCTACGAGCAGTACTTC
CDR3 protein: CASSEDFPSGRANLFYEQYF

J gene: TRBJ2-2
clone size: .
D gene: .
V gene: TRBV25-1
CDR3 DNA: TGTGCCAGCAGTGGCCGACTTGATATCACCGGGGAGCTGTTTTTT
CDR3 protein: CASSGRLDITGELFF

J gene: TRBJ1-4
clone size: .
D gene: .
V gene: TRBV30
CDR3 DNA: TGTGCCTGGAGTGTAAAAGCAGGAAGTAATGAAAAACTGTTTTTT
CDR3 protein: CAWSVKAGSNEKLFF

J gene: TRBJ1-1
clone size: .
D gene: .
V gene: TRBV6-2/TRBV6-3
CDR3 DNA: TGTGCCAGCAGTTACGCCTGGAACACTGAAGCTTTCTTT
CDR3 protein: CASSYAWNTEAFF

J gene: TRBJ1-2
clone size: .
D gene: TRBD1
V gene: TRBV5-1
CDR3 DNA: TGCGCCAGCAGCTTGGCTGGACAGGGTTCCCGTAGGAGCTATGGCTACACCTTC
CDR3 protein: CASSLAGQGSRRSYGYTF

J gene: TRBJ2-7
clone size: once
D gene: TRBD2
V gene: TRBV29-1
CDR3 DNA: TGCAGCGTTGAAAGTCGGGCACTAGCGGGAGGACTGAGCTCCTACGAGCAGTACTTC
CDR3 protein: CSVESRALAGGLSSYEQYF

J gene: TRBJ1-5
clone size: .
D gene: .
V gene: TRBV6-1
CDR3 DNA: TGTGCCAGCAGTGAAGGGGGGCAGGGGAATCAGCCCCAGCATTTT
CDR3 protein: CASSEGGQGNQPQHF

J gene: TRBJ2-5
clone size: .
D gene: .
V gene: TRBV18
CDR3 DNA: TGTGCCAGCTCACCACGGGCTAGCCAAGAGACCCAGTACTTC
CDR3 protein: CASSPRASQETQYF

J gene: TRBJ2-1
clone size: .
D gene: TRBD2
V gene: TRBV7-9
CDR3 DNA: TGTGCCAGCAGCCCTCGGGGGGGCCGAAGCAATGAGCAGTTCTTC
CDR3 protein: CASSPRGGRSNEQFF

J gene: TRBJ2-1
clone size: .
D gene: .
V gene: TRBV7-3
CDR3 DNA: TGTGCCAGCAGCTTAACACCAGGGACGAATGAGCAGTTCTTC
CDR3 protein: CASSLTPGTNEQFF

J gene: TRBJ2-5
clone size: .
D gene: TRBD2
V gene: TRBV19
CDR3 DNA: TGTGCCAGTGGACTAGCGGGTAGGGAGACCCAGTACTTC
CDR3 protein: CASGLAGRETQYF

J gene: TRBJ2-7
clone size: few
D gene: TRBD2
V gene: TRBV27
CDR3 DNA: TGTGCCAGCAGACGGACTAGCGGGAGCTCCTACGAGCAGTACTTC
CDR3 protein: CASRRTSGSSYEQYF